The next 26 T cell receptor beta chains were all read from a single sample in a study of blood T cell repertoires in COVID-19. TCRdb keeps only in-frame clones here, not all; method: immunoSEQ multiplex PCR. The sample consists of about 22,000 clones, roughly 83% of them appearing once. What was sequenced was peripheral blood. The receptors were gathered from a man between 65 and 80 years old with acute or convalescent COVID-19.

This sequence joins TRBV4-1 and TRBJ1-2; D is undetermined. CDR3 length: 18 residues. Looked up from germline, CDR1 is MGHRA and CDR2 is YSYEKL. Trimming removed 0 bases from V and 5 bases from J, with 22 bases in between. CDR3 region: CASSQDQAQSQIAYGYTF. The CDR3 DNA follows: TGCGCCAGCAGCCAAGATCAGGCACAATCACAGATCGCATATGGCTACACCTTC.

The rearrangement uses TRBV19 and TRBJ2-3, with 9 bases aligning to TRBD2. CDR1 LNHDA and CDR2 SQIVND come from the germline V gene (reference sequence). Trimming took 5 bases from V and 0 from J; bases not matched to a gene: 12. There are 18 residues in the CDR3. The CDR3 spells CASSGVAGGHPSTDTQYF. As DNA, the CDR3 is TGTGCCAGTAGTGGGGTGGCGGGAGGGCATCCTAGCACAGATACGCAGTATTTT.

This chain uses TRBV5-1 with TRBJ2-3; D perhaps matches TRBD2 (6 bases). The CDR3 runs to 14 residues. V gave up 7 bases and J gave up 3 bases, with 15 bases separating them. Germline CDR1 SGHRS, CDR2 YFSETQ. The CDR3 coding sequence is TGCGCCAGCCGAACGGGGGTTGGTACAGATACGCAGTATTTT. Its translation is CASRTGVGTDTQYF.

This sequence joins TRBV18 and TRBJ2-7, with unresolved D. Germline assignment: CDR1 KGHSH and CDR2 LQKENI. This CDR3 is 12 amino acids long. Between the trimmed V and J ends, which lost 2 bases and 6 bases, there was a span of 8 bases. The CDR3 DNA sequence: TGTGCCAGCTCACCAGAAAGCCCCGAGCAGTACTTC. Translation gives CASSPESPEQYF.

The rearrangement joins TRBV15 to TRBJ1-1, with 7 bases aligning to TRBD1. CDR3 size: 16 residues. From germline, CDR1 is LNHNV and CDR2 YYDKDF (reference sequence). The junction had 4 bases not matched to a gene; V was cut back by 0 bases and J by 0 bases. CDR3 loop: CATSRDRGPMNTEAFF. Written as DNA, the CDR3 is TGTGCCACCAGCAGAGATAGGGGGCCCATGAACACTGAAGCTTTCTTT.

This sequence joins TRBV28 and TRBJ1-2; 10 bases are a match to TRBD1. The CDR3 loop spans 16 amino acids. Germline V lookup: CDR1 MDHEN, CDR2 SYDVKM. The ends lost 6 bases at V and 1 base at J; junction bases unmatched: 8. The DNA of the CDR3 is TGTGCCAGCAGAGGACAGGGGGTAGCCTTTAACTATGGCTACACCTTC. Its translation is CASRGQGVAFNYGYTF.

The V gene is TRBV9, the J gene TRBJ2-1; possible D gene TRBD2, 7 bases. Germline V gene lookup returns CDR1 SGDLS and CDR2 YYNGEE. The CDR3 totals 16 residues. The germline V and J ends were trimmed by 3 bases and 9 bases, with 22 bases remaining between them. The CDR3 reads CASSAARGHPTGEQFF. The CDR3 DNA follows: TGTGCCAGCAGCGCGGCGCGGGGGCATCCAACGGGTGAGCAGTTCTTC. Filled out from reference TRBV9 and TRBJ2-1, the complete variable domain reads DSGVTQTPKHLITATGQRVTLRCSPRSGDLSVYWYQQSLDQGLQFLIQYYNGEERAKGNILERFSAQQFPDLHSELNLSSLELGDSALYFCASSAARGHPTGEQFFGPGTRLTVL.

This clone was seen more than once but under ten times. The genes are TRBV6-5 and TRBJ1-2; D is possibly TRBD1 (5 bases). The CDR3 is 13 amino acids. CDR1 and CDR2 (germline): MNHEY, SVGAGI. V lost 6 bases and J 8 bases, leaving 16 bases between the germline ends. CDR3 bases: TGTGCCAGCAGCCGCACGCAGGGTTTAGGCTACACCTTC. This translates into CASSRTQGLGYTF.

The rearrangement links TRBV5-1 to TRBJ1-5, with TRBD1 matching over 10 bases. The trim removed 0 bases at V and 9 bases at J, leaving 3 bases unmatched. CDR1 is SGHRS and CDR2 is YFSETQ in the germline V gene. CDR3 length equals 14 residues. The CDR3 coding sequence is TGCGCCAGCAGCTTGGGACAGGGGGCTGGGCCCCAGCATTTT. Translation gives CASSLGQGAGPQHF.

The rearrangement uses TRBV5-1 and TRBJ1-3; no clear D gene. In germline, CDR1 is SGHRS, CDR2 YFSETQ. Trimming pared 4 bases from V and 0 bases from J, leaving 8 bases between. This CDR3 contains 14 residues. The CDR3 loop is CASSQQYSGNTIYF. The CDR3 DNA reads TGCGCCAGCAGCCAACAGTACTCTGGAAACACCATATATTTT. The complete variable domain, with remaining parts taken from reference TRBV5-1 and TRBJ1-3, reads KAGVTQTPRYLIKTRGQQVTLSCSPISGHRSVSWYQQTPGQGLQFLFEYFSETQRNKGNFPGRFSGRQFSNSRSEMNVSTLELGDSALYLCASSQQYSGNTIYFGEGSWLTVV.

The rearrangement joins TRBV19 to TRBJ1-2; no firm D call. Germline V gene data show CDR1 as LNHDA and CDR2 as SQIVND (reference sequence). Deletions cut 3 bases from V and 6 bases from J, with 5 bases between. The CDR3 totals 11 residues. The CDR3 DNA is TGTGCCAGTAGTATCAGTCATGGCTACACCTTC. It specifies CASSISHGYTF. Looking up the rest from reference TRBV19 and TRBJ1-2 gives the full variable domain: DGGITQSPKYLFRKEGQNVTLSCEQNLNHDAMYWYRQDPGQGLRLIYYSQIVNDFQKGDIAEGYSVSREKKESFPLTVTSAQKNPTAFYLCASSISHGYTFGSGTRLTVV.

The chain couples TRBV3-1 (or the pseudogene TRBV3-2) to TRBJ1-2; D unresolved. There are 15 residues in the CDR3. V was pared by 0 bases and J by 6 bases, with 14 bases between. Germline V gene lookup returns CDR1 LGHDT and CDR2 YNNKEL (reference sequence). The CDR3 spells CASSQDLRGGHGYTF. Here the CDR3 DNA reads TGTGCCAGCAGCCAAGATCTCCGGGGAGGCCATGGCTACACCTTC.

V is TRBV18 and J is TRBJ1-2; a possible D gene is TRBD1 (5 bases). The germline V gene encodes CDR1 KGHSH and CDR2 LQKENI. The CDR3 length is 15 residues. V lost 4 bases to trimming and J lost 0 bases, with 12 bases between them. The CDR3 DNA reads TGTGCCAGCTCACGGGCGACAGCCGCTAACTATGGCTACACCTTC. It is translated as CASSRATAANYGYTF.

The chain couples TRBV19 to TRBJ2-3; TRBD1 matches 7 bases. CDR3 size: 15 residues. V trimming: 4 bases; J trimming: 6 bases; junction bases outside the gene matches: 10. Germline V CDR1 and CDR2: LNHDA, SQIVND (reference sequence). As DNA, the CDR3 is TGTGCCAGTAGTAGCCGACAGGGCCTCGTGGATACGCAGTATTTT. It translates to CASSSRQGLVDTQYF.

The chain recombines TRBV5-1 with TRBJ2-7, with 9 nucleotides matching TRBD2. The J segment lost 1 base and the V segment lost 4 bases, leaving 6 bases of the junction unmatched. Germline values: CDR1 SGHRS, CDR2 YFSETQ. There are 15 residues in the CDR3. CDR3 DNA: TGCGCCAGCAGCCCGACTAGCGGTGCGTCCTACGAGCAGTACTTC. As protein: CASSPTSGASYEQYF.

This rearrangement joins TRBV5-1 to TRBJ1-5; D possibly corresponds to TRBD1 (5 bases). Trimming removed 0 bases from V and 2 bases from J, with 12 bases in between. The CDR3 is 16 amino acids. Germline values: CDR1 SGHRS, CDR2 YFSETQ. The CDR3 spells CASSLDGAWGNQPQHF. CDR3 sequence (DNA): TGCGCCAGCAGCTTGGATGGGGCGTGGGGCAATCAGCCCCAGCATTTT. Based on the CDR3 plus reference TRBV5-1 and TRBJ1-5, the full variable domain is KAGVTQTPRYLIKTRGQQVTLSCSPISGHRSVSWYQQTPGQGLQFLFEYFSETQRNKGNFPGRFSGRQFSNSRSEMNVSTLELGDSALYLCASSLDGAWGNQPQHFGDGTRLSIL.

This clone was recorded only once. J is TRBJ2-2 and V is TRBV5-1; 10 nucleotides match TRBD1. CDR1 and CDR2 from the germline V gene are SGHRS and YFSETQ. The CDR3 loop spans 15 amino acids. V dropped 0 bases and J dropped 6; count of bases not matched to a gene: 2. The CDR3: CASSLAGTGAGELFF. The CDR3 region has the DNA TGCGCCAGCAGCTTGGCCGGGACAGGGGCCGGGGAGCTGTTTTTT.

The rearrangement links TRBV9 to TRBJ1-2; TRBD1 matches 8 bases. CDR1 and CDR2 from the germline V gene are SGDLS and YYNGEE. The CDR3 sequence is 15 residues long. Trimming cost V 1 base and J 5 bases; bases outside gene matches: 7. CDR3 coding DNA: TGTGCCAGCAGCGTAACGTCAGGGGGCGATTATGGCTACACCTTC. Protein product: CASSVTSGGDYGYTF. The whole variable domain, remainder taken from reference TRBV9 and TRBJ1-2, is DSGVTQTPKHLITATGQRVTLRCSPRSGDLSVYWYQQSLDQGLQFLIQYYNGEERAKGNILERFSAQQFPDLHSELNLSSLELGDSALYFCASSVTSGGDYGYTFGSGTRLTVV.

This clone was counted a single time. The V gene is TRBV4-3, the J gene TRBJ1-6; 7 positions agree with TRBD1. With V trimmed by 3 bases and J by 8 bases, 7 bases remained unmatched. CDR1 is LGHNA, CDR2 YSLEER, per germline. The CDR3 contains 15 residues. This chain's CDR3 is CASSQTGTEDSPLHF. DNA of the CDR3: TGCGCCAGCAGCCAGACCGGGACAGAGGATTCACCCCTCCACTTT.

V usage is TRBV5-1 and J usage is TRBJ1-2; 9 nucleotides line up with TRBD1. The CDR3 is 15 amino acids. Germline V gene sequence: CDR1 SGHRS, CDR2 YFSETQ. J gave up 5 bases and V 0 bases, and 5 bases lay outside the gene matches. The CDR3 DNA sequence: TGCGCCAGCAGCTTGGGGGACAGGGACCCGTATGGCTACACCTTC. The encoded protein is CASSLGDRDPYGYTF. Full variable domain (missing parts from reference TRBV5-1 and TRBJ1-2): KAGVTQTPRYLIKTRGQQVTLSCSPISGHRSVSWYQQTPGQGLQFLFEYFSETQRNKGNFPGRFSGRQFSNSRSEMNVSTLELGDSALYLCASSLGDRDPYGYTFGSGTRLTVV.

The chain couples TRBV5-1 to TRBJ1-2; 7 bases are a match to TRBD1. The J segment lost 5 bases and the V segment lost 6 bases, leaving 10 bases of the junction unmatched. CDR3 size: 14 residues. The V gene's germline CDR1 is SGHRS and CDR2 YFSETQ. The CDR3 nucleotides are TGCGCCAGCACCCTTGAGGGGGCAGGTTATGGCTACACCTTC. It yields the protein CASTLEGAGYGYTF.

The genes are TRBV5-4 and TRBJ2-5, with TRBD2 matching 8 bases. The germline CDR1 and CDR2 sequences are SGHNT and YYREEE (reference sequence). The J segment lost 2 bases and the V segment lost 4 bases, leaving 16 bases of the junction unmatched. The CDR3 contains 18 residues. CDR3: CASSDRLTGGMGQETQYF. CDR3 bases: TGTGCCAGCAGCGACCGCCTCACGGGAGGGATGGGACAAGAGACCCAGTACTTC.

The V gene is TRBV30, the J gene TRBJ1-6; 12 bases are a match to TRBD1. The V and J ends lost 8 bases and 9 bases, in that order; junction bases with no gene match: 5. Germline-derived CDR1 and CDR2 are GTSNPN and SVGIG (reference sequence). This CDR3 contains 13 residues. CDR3 loop: CATSGQGASPLHF. The CDR3, as DNA: TGTGCCACCTCGGGACAGGGGGCTTCACCCCTCCACTTT.

J is TRBJ1-4 and V is TRBV19, with 10 bases fitting TRBD1. The V gene end was trimmed by 6 bases and the J gene end by 5 bases; junction bases not matched to a gene: 6. Germline V gene sequence: CDR1 LNHDA, CDR2 SQIVND (reference sequence). The CDR3 contains 15 residues. The CDR3 bases are TGTGCCAGTAGAACTCCGGGACAGGGGAATGAAAAACTGTTTTTT. This codes for CASRTPGQGNEKLFF.

The chain carries TRBV7-8 and TRBJ1-5; D may be TRBD1 (6 bases). The V and J ends lost 1 base and 7 bases respectively, with 11 bases between them. The CDR3 runs 14 residues. The germline gives CDR1 SGHVS, CDR2 FQNEAQ. In nucleotides, the CDR3 is TGTGCCAGCAGCTTAGAGGGGGAAATGCAGCCCCAGCATTTT. This gives the protein CASSLEGEMQPQHF.

The chain is built from TRBV7-9 and TRBJ1-1; D remains unclear. Germline V gene lookup returns CDR1 SEHNR and CDR2 FQNEAQ (reference sequence). CDR3 length: 13 amino acids. Trimming stripped 1 base from V and 1 base from J, with 4 bases between. The CDR3: CASSLVGNTEAFF. The CDR3 coding sequence is TGTGCCAGCAGCTTAGTCGGGAACACTGAAGCTTTCTTT. Supplemented by reference TRBV7-9 and TRBJ1-1, the full variable domain reads DTGVSQNPRHKITKRGQNVTFRCDPISEHNRLYWYRQTLGQGPEFLTYFQNEAQLEKSRLLSDRFSAERPKGSFSTLEIQRTEQGDSAMYLCASSLVGNTEAFFGQGTRLTVV.